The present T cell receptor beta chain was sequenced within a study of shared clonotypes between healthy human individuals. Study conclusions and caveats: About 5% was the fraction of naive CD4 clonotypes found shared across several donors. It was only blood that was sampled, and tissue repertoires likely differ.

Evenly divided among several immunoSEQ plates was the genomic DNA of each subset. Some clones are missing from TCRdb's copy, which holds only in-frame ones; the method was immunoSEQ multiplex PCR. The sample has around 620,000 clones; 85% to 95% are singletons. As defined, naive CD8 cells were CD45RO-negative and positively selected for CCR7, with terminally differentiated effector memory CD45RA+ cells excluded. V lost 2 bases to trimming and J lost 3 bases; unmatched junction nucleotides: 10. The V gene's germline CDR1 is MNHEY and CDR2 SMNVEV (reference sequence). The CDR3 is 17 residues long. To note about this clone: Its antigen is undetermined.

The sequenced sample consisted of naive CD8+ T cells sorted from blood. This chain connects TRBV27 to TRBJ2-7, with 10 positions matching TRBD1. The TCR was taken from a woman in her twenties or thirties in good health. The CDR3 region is CASSLPPGTGAFYEQYF. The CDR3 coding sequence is TGTGCCAGCAGTTTACCCCCCGGGACAGGGGCCTTCTACGAGCAGTACTTC.